These 26 T cell receptor beta chains came from one sample sequenced in a study of graft-versus-host responses after intestinal transplantation. Their antigens are not known. Libraries were prepared by immunoSEQ multiplex PCR; TCRdb keeps only in-frame clonotypes and omits some of them. The sample records over 120,000 clones, 92% being singletons. The input for sequencing was unstimulated CD4+ T cells sorted from spleen or lymph node cells, taken before intestinal transplant. The origin of the receptors is a human donor who received an intestinal transplant.

In the case of this clone: This sample includes further DNA sequences coding for the same CDR3. V gene TRBV18 combines with J gene TRBJ2-7; tentative D call: TRBD1 (6 bases). The CDR3 contains 13 residues. The V end was cut by 3 bases, the J end by 2 bases, with 8 bases between. Per germline, CDR1 KGHSH and CDR2 LQKENI. The CDR3 is CASSPGQTYEQYF. In DNA, the CDR3 is TGTGCCAGCTCACCGGGACAAACCTACGAGCAGTACTTC.

This chain uses TRBV29-1 with TRBJ2-3, with 12 positions matching TRBD2. Trimming removed 3 bases from V and 3 bases from J; junction bases left unmatched: 1. Germline V gene sequence: CDR1 SQVTM, CDR2 ANQGSEA. The CDR3 totals 14 residues. CDR3 coding DNA: TGCAGCGTTGAGGGGACTAGCGGGACAGATACGCAGTATTTT. It is translated as CSVEGTSGTDTQYF.

This clone showed up just once. The genes are TRBV7-2 and TRBJ1-4, with 7 nucleotides matching TRBD1. The CDR3 is 14 residues long. The trim removed 3 bases at V and 6 bases at J, leaving 4 bases unmatched. The germline CDR1 and CDR2 sequences are SGHTA and FQGNSA. This CDR3 reads CASSLDRLDEKLFF. DNA for the CDR3: TGTGCCAGCAGCTTGGACAGGTTAGATGAAAAACTGTTTTTT.

The chain couples TRBV29-1 to TRBJ1-1, with D perhaps TRBD1 (6 bases). The CDR3 is 16 amino acids. The germline CDR1 and CDR2 sequences are SQVTM and ANQGSEA. Trimming took 0 bases from V and 6 from J, leaving 20 bases between them. The CDR3 DNA follows: TGCAGCGTTGAAGATGCCGGGACACCGTTTGAAGCTGAAGCTTTCTTT. Protein: CSVEDAGTPFEAEAFF.

The chain has TRBV28 and TRBJ2-7, with TRBD1 identical over 12 bases. CDR3 length: 15 amino acids. V lost 6 bases and J lost 4; bases outside the gene matches: 7. Germline-derived CDR1 and CDR2 are MDHEN and SYDVKM. For the CDR3, the DNA is TGTGCCAGCAGCCGGGACAGGGGGCTTTCTTACGAGCAGTACTTC. Translated, it gives CASSRDRGLSYEQYF.

The gene calls are TRBV5-1 and TRBJ2-4; D is possibly TRBD1 (5 bases). The CDR3 spans 15 residues. The germline gives CDR1 SGHRS, CDR2 YFSETQ. The V and J ends lost 0 bases and 0 bases respectively, with 7 bases between them. The CDR3, as DNA: TGCGCCAGCAGCTTGGGGCAGGGAGCCAAAAACATTCAGTACTTC. It specifies CASSLGQGAKNIQYF.

The chain recombines TRBV5-1 with TRBJ2-1; a possible D gene is TRBD2 (5 bases). CDR3 length equals 17 residues. Germline V gene lookup returns CDR1 SGHRS and CDR2 YFSETQ. V lost 0 bases to trimming and J lost 0 bases, with 13 bases between them. The CDR3 spells CASSLAGRVLSYNEQFF. CDR3 coding DNA: TGCGCCAGCAGCTTGGCCGGGCGGGTCCTCTCCTACAATGAGCAGTTCTTC.

This clone was seen just once. The rearrangement uses TRBV7-7 and TRBJ2-7, with 7 bases fitting TRBD1. The CDR3 length is 13 residues. The trim removed 5 bases at V and 6 bases at J, leaving 7 bases unmatched. The V gene's germline CDR1 is SSHAT and CDR2 FNYEAQ (reference sequence). The CDR3 reads CASSEDRLGEQYF. The CDR3 bases are TGTGCCAGCAGCGAGGACAGGCTGGGCGAGCAGTACTTC.

V and J are TRBV7-3 and TRBJ2-1; TRBD2 aligns across 7 bases. V shed 5 bases, J shed 1 base, and the junction held 8 bases outside the gene matches. Germline CDR1 is SGHTA and CDR2 is FQGTGA. The CDR3 runs to 16 residues. This CDR3 is CASSPAGLTSYNEQFF. Written as DNA, the CDR3 is TGTGCCAGCAGCCCCGCGGGACTAACATCCTACAATGAGCAGTTCTTC.

J is TRBJ1-1 and V is TRBV11-2; no clear D. The germline V and J ends were trimmed by 5 bases and 4 bases, with 8 bases remaining between them. Per the germline V gene, CDR1 is SGHAT and CDR2 is FQNNGV. The CDR3 is 12 amino acids. CDR3 DNA: TGTGCCAGCAGCGCGGAGGGCACTGAAGCTTTCTTT. It codes for CASSAEGTEAFF.

This rearrangement joins TRBV10-3 to TRBJ1-4, with D possibly matching TRBD1 (6 bases). The CDR3 consists of 14 residues. Trimming took 3 bases from V and 3 from J, leaving 8 bases between them. Germline CDR1 ENHRY, CDR2 SYGVKD. The CDR3 DNA sequence: TGTGCCATCAGTGAAAAGGGGGCTAATGAAAAACTGTTTTTT. Translation gives CAISEKGANEKLFF.

The V and J genes are TRBV9 and TRBJ2-7; D perhaps matches TRBD1 (6 bases). Germline V gene data show CDR1 as SGDLS and CDR2 as YYNGEE. This CDR3 contains 14 residues. V lost 4 bases, J lost 2 bases, and 13 bases lay in between. In DNA, the CDR3 is TGTGCCAGCAGCCCCGCAGGGGCCCCCTACGAGCAGTACTTC. This encodes CASSPAGAPYEQYF.

This chain links TRBV19 with TRBJ2-7; 14 bases align to TRBD2. CDR3 length equals 14 residues. Losses at the gene ends were 5 bases for V and 5 bases for J; bases not matched to a gene: 2. CDR1 and CDR2 (germline): LNHDA, SQIVND (reference sequence). In DNA form, the CDR3 reads TGTGCCAGTAGTCTGGGACTAGCGGGAGACGAGCAGTACTTC. Translation gives CASSLGLAGDEQYF. The full variable domain, in which reference TRBV19 and TRBJ2-7 provide the parts outside the CDR3, is DGGITQSPKYLFRKEGQNVTLSCEQNLNHDAMYWYRQDPGQGLRLIYYSQIVNDFQKGDIAEGYSVSREKKESFPLTVTSAQKNPTAFYLCASSLGLAGDEQYFGPGTRLTVT.

This rearrangement joins TRBV11-3 to TRBJ2-2, with 11 bases lining up with TRBD2. The V and J ends lost 3 bases and 3 bases, in that order; junction bases with no gene match: 0. CDR1 and CDR2 from the germline V gene are SGHNT and YENEEA. The CDR3 extends over 15 amino acids. For the CDR3, the DNA is TGTGCCAGCAGCTTGGGACTAGCGGACACCGGGGAGCTGTTTTTT. Its translation is CASSLGLADTGELFF.

The chain links TRBV13 to TRBJ2-3, with D unclear. The CDR3 extends over 13 amino acids. Per germline, CDR1 PRHDT and CDR2 FYEKMQ (reference sequence). V gave up 4 bases and J gave up 1 base, with 6 bases separating them. CDR3 in amino acids: CASSSPGTDTQYF. CDR3 nucleotides: TGTGCCAGCAGCTCTCCAGGCACAGATACGCAGTATTTT.

The rearrangement links TRBV27 to TRBJ1-1; tentatively, D is TRBD1 (5 bases). The CDR3 consists of 13 residues. V was clipped by 9 bases and J by 0 bases, with 11 bases between them. Germline loops: CDR1 MNHEY, CDR2 SMNVEV (reference sequence). The CDR3: CASRDRVNTEAFF. As DNA, the CDR3 is TGTGCCAGTCGCGACAGAGTGAACACTGAAGCTTTCTTT.

V and J are TRBV29-1 and TRBJ2-1; D not certain. CDR3 length: 9 amino acids. From germline, CDR1 is SQVTM and CDR2 ANQGSEA. The V and J ends lost 4 bases and 12 bases respectively, with 7 bases between them. CDR3 nucleotide sequence: TGCAGCGTTGGGCCTTCGCAGTTCTTC. It is translated as CSVGPSQFF.

The CDR3 spells CAWSAGNEQFF. CDR3 sequence (DNA): TGTGCCTGGAGTGCCGGCAATGAGCAGTTCTTC. This chain joins TRBV30 and TRBJ2-1, with D unresolved. Germline CDR1 is GTSNPN and CDR2 is SVGIG (reference sequence). Trimming removed 1 base at V and 6 bases at J, with 4 bases between. CDR3 length: 11 residues.

CDR3 loop: CASSFGQGGMGNEQFF. As DNA, the CDR3 is TGCGCCAGCAGCTTTGGACAGGGTGGGATGGGCAATGAGCAGTTCTTC. The J gene is TRBJ2-1, the V gene TRBV5-1; 8 bases line up with TRBD1. The CDR3 totals 16 residues. The ends lost 2 bases at V and 6 bases at J; junction bases unmatched: 10. The V gene's germline CDR1 is SGHRS and CDR2 YFSETQ.

V is TRBV30 and J is TRBJ1-1, with TRBD1 as a possible D gene (5 bases). V was shortened by 3 bases and J by 0 bases, with 11 bases between the two germline ends. CDR1 is GTSNPN and CDR2 is SVGIG in the germline V gene (reference sequence). This CDR3 has 14 residues. CDR3 protein: CAWSPGRMNTEAFF. CDR3 nucleotides: TGTGCCTGGAGCCCGGGACGGATGAACACTGAAGCTTTCTTT.

The chain carries TRBV5-1 and TRBJ2-7; D not resolved. This CDR3 region has 11 residues. Germline assignment: CDR1 SGHRS and CDR2 YFSETQ. V lost 4 bases to trimming and J lost 5 bases, with 7 bases between them. CDR3 DNA: TGCGCCAGCAGCACTATCGACGAGCAGTACTTC. Its protein is CASSTIDEQYF.

Note on this clone: One end of the junction varies from germline; a read error may be responsible. The CDR3 spells CASSYSPGHSF. CDR3 bases: TGTGCCAGCAGTTACTCCCCGGGACATAGCTTC. The V gene is TRBV6-5, the J gene TRBJ2-7; D perhaps matches TRBD1 (6 bases). The germline gives CDR1 MNHEY, CDR2 SVGAGI. There are 11 residues in the CDR3.

The V gene is TRBV28, the J gene TRBJ1-2, with D maybe TRBD1 (5 bases). Trimming removed 6 bases from V and 7 bases from J, with 12 bases in between. From germline, CDR1 is MDHEN and CDR2 SYDVKM. The CDR3 runs to 12 residues. The CDR3 sequence is CASRSGFSGYTF. The CDR3 DNA reads TGTGCCAGCAGGTCAGGGTTCTCTGGCTACACCTTC.

This rearrangement joins TRBV7-2 to TRBJ1-2, with a tentative D call TRBD1 (6 bases). From germline, CDR1 is SGHTA and CDR2 FQGNSA. The CDR3 has 13 residues. V lost 5 bases, J lost 2 bases, and 9 bases lay in between. This chain's CDR3 is CASSLGTNYGYTF. The DNA for the CDR3 is TGTGCCAGCAGCCTTGGGACAAACTATGGCTACACCTTC. Complete variable domain (other parts from reference TRBV7-2 and TRBJ1-2): GAGVSQSPSNKVTEKGKDVELRCDPISGHTALYWYRQSLGQGLEFLIYFQGNSAPDKSGLPSDRFSAERTGGSVSTLTIQRTQQEDSAVYLCASSLGTNYGYTFGSGTRLTVV.

The chain has TRBV6-1 and TRBJ1-1; no clear D gene. V lost 6 bases and J lost 4, with 3 bases in between. Germline CDR1 and CDR2: MNHNS and SASEGT. The length of the CDR3 is 10 residues. This CDR3 reads CASSRTEAFF. The CDR3 coding sequence is TGTGCCAGCAGCCGCACTGAAGCTTTCTTT.

The chain has TRBV7-2 and TRBJ2-4, with TRBD1 matching 9 bases. The junction had 6 bases not matched to a gene; V was cut back by 5 bases and J by 1 base. From germline, CDR1 is SGHTA and CDR2 FQGNSA. The CDR3 sequence is 16 residues long. The CDR3 DNA follows: TGTGCCAGCAGCCCTACAGGGGGCGCTGCCAAAAACATTCAGTACTTC. As protein: CASSPTGGAAKNIQYF. Full variable domain (missing parts from reference TRBV7-2 and TRBJ2-4): GAGVSQSPSNKVTEKGKDVELRCDPISGHTALYWYRQSLGQGLEFLIYFQGNSAPDKSGLPSDRFSAERTGGSVSTLTIQRTQQEDSAVYLCASSPTGGAAKNIQYFGAGTRLSVL.